The present T cell receptor beta chain was sequenced within a study of regulatory T cells in long-lasting Graves disease. Germline V gives CDR1 SGHRS, CDR2 YFSETQ. The ends lost 0 bases at V and 5 bases at J; junction bases unmatched: 7. This CDR3 region has 15 residues. This clonotype came up once. Time point here: newly diagnosed GD, antithyroid drugs for less than 3 months. Preparation of the TCR library used RNA extracted from PBMCs. Arm-PCR of CDR3 regions and iRepertoire HTBI primers were used to build TCR beta libraries. TCRdb independently ran MiXCR on the multiplex PCR reads; one entry per CDR3 protein. Of roughly 420,000 distinct CDR3 sequences detected, about a sixth appear once; the ten largest clones hold 20% to 25%. These data were also filed under a second study, of T cells in Graves' hyperthyroidism and ophthalmopathy. That publication notes: Using the HTBI primer set, a first-round RT-PCR was run on the TCR CDR3.

The receptor was derived from a woman aged 18-35 years with Graves disease. The gene calls are TRBV5-1 and TRBJ1-1; 7 nucleotides match TRBD1. Source: peripheral blood mononuclear cells (PBMCs), taken at new diagnosis, from a patient treated with antithyroid drugs. CDR3 in amino acids: CASSLGQGVETEAFF. The CDR3 nucleotides are TGCGCCAGCAGCTTGGGCCAGGGGGTAGAGACTGAAGCTTTCTTT.